Presented here are 4 T cell receptor beta chains from one specimen sequenced in a study of blood T cell repertoires in COVID-19. Only in-frame clones appear in the TCRdb table, and some are missing; sequencing was by immunoSEQ multiplex PCR. The sample records 30,000 to 50,000 clones, more than 80% being singletons. Material: peripheral blood. The receptor source for this set is a man in his fifties or sixties with acute or convalescent COVID-19.

The V and J genes are TRBV23-1 and TRBJ2-3; D may be TRBD1 (8 bases). TRBV23-1 is classed as an ORF, of uncertain function. The V end was cut by 0 bases, the J end by 6 bases, with 16 bases between. CDR3 size: 16 residues. The CDR3 sequence is CASSQSSGTGGDTQYF. For the CDR3, the DNA is TGCGCCAGCAGTCAATCGAGCGGGACAGGTGGGGATACGCAGTATTTT.

The chain links TRBV15 to TRBJ2-1; D remains ambiguous. Germline CDR1 and CDR2: LNHNV and YYDKDF (reference sequence). V lost 0 bases and J lost 6, with 6 bases in between. The CDR3 consists of 13 residues. In DNA, the CDR3 is TGTGCCACCAGCAGAGATGAGAGCAATGAGCAGTTCTTC. Amino acids: CATSRDESNEQFF.

The rearrangement joins TRBV7-9 to TRBJ2-1; D gene uncertain. Deletions cut 5 bases from V and 8 bases from J, with 16 bases between. CDR3 length equals 14 residues. Germline V CDR1 and CDR2: SEHNR, FQNEAQ (reference sequence). Written as DNA, the CDR3 is TGTGCCAGCAGCCCGAGGTCGGGTACCCATGAGCAGTTCTTC. It specifies CASSPRSGTHEQFF.

The J gene is TRBJ2-3, the V gene TRBV7-2; perhaps TRBD2 as D (5 bases). This CDR3 contains 12 residues. CDR1 is SGHTA and CDR2 is FQGNSA in the germline V gene. Trimming cost V 4 bases and J 6 bases, with 8 bases left between them. In nucleotides, the CDR3 is TGTGCCAGCAGCTCGGAGGCGGATACGCAGTATTTT. It translates to CASSSEADTQYF.